This T cell receptor (beta chain) was captured by sequencing in a study of blood T cell dynamics during melanoma immunotherapy. Sequenced by immunoSEQ multiplex PCR; TCRdb stores in-frame clones only, minus some. This table has over 8,500 clones, 80% to 90% appearing once. The junction had 5 bases not matched to a gene; V was cut back by 3 bases and J by 7 bases. The CDR3 covers 15 residues. CDR1 is SGDLS, CDR2 YYNGEE, per germline. This clone occurred once. Time point denoted: pre-treatment baseline. Disease control meant complete response, partial response or stable disease at 12 weeks. This chain links TRBV9 with TRBJ2-2, with 11 bases lining up with TRBD2. The sequence derives from a human donor with melanoma. Sequences were derived from blood, sampled from a patient treated with checkpoint blockade. CDR3 region: CASSALAGVGGELFF. CDR3 sequence (DNA): TGTGCCAGCAGCGCACTAGCGGGAGTGGGCGGGGAGCTGTTTTTT.